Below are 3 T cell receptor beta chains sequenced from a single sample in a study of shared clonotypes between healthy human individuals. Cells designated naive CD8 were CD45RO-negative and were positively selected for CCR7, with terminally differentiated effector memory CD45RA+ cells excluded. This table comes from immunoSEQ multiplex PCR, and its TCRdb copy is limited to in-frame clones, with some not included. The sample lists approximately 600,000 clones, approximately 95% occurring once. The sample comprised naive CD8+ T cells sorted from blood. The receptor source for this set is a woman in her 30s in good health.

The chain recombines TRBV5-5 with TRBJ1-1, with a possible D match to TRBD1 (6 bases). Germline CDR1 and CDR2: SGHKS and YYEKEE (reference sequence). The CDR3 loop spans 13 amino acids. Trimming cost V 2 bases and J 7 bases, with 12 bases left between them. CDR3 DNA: TGTGCCAGCAGCTTTTACGGGGGCGATGAAGCTTTCTTT. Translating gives CASSFYGGDEAFF.

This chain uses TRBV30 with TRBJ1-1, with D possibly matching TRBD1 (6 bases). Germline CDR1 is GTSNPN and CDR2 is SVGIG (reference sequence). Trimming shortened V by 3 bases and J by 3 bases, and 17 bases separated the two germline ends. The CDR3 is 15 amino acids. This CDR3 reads CAWSGDILPDTEAFF. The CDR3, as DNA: TGTGCCTGGAGCGGGGACATCTTACCGGACACTGAAGCTTTCTTT.

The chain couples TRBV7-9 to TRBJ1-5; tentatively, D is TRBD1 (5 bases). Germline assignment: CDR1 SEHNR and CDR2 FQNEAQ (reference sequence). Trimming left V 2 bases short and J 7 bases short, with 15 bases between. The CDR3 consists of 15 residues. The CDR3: CASSLNMPGNQPQHF. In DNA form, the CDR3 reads TGTGCCAGCAGCTTAAACATGCCAGGGAACCAGCCCCAGCATTTT.